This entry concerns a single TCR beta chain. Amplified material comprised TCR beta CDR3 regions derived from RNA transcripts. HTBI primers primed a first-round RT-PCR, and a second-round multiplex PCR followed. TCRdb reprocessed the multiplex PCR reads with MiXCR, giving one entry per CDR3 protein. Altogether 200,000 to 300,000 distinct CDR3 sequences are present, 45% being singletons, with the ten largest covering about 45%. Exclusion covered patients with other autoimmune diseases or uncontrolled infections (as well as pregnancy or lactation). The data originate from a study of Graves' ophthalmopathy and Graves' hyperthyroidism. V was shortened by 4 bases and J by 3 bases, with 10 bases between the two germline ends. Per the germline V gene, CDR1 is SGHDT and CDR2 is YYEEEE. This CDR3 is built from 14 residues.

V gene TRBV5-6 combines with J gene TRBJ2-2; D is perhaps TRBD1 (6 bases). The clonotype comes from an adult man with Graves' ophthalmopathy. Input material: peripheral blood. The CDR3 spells CASSEDSHTGELFF. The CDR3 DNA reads TGTGCCAGCAGCGAGGACAGTCACACCGGGGAGCTGTTTTTT.